This passage covers 23 T cell receptor beta chains from one sample sequenced in a study of control samples from healthy donors and cancer patients. The table came from immunoSEQ multiplex PCR; TCRdb's copy has only in-frame clones and leaves some out. The sample lists over 150,000 clones; approximately 96% were seen once. Sequencing was performed on blood. The receptors shown here come from a man aged 40-49 years in good health.

The genes are TRBV30 and TRBJ1-6; no reliable D call. The CDR3 length is 14 residues. CDR1 and CDR2 (germline): GTSNPN, SVGIG (reference sequence). V was clipped by 3 bases and J by 0 bases, with 6 bases between them. The CDR3 spells CAWRRNSYNSPLHF. CDR3 DNA: TGTGCCTGGAGAAGAAACTCCTATAATTCACCCCTCCACTTT.

The chain combines TRBV13 with TRBJ2-3; D remains unclear. Germline CDR1 PRHDT, CDR2 FYEKMQ (reference sequence). The CDR3 is made up of 12 amino acids. Trimming cost V 6 bases and J 7 bases, with 11 bases left between them. CDR3 nucleotide sequence: TGTGCCAGCAGTATAGTGGAAAATACGCAGTATTTT. This translates into CASSIVENTQYF.

V and J are TRBV27 and TRBJ1-4, with no clear D. The CDR3 spans 14 residues. Germline assignment: CDR1 MNHEY and CDR2 SMNVEV (reference sequence). V was shortened by 3 bases and J by 8 bases, with 13 bases between the two germline ends. The CDR3 is CASSFTRGGEKLFF. The CDR3 DNA is TGTGCCAGCAGTTTCACACGGGGAGGGGAAAAACTGTTTTTT.

The chain is built from TRBV6-6 and TRBJ1-2, with D perhaps TRBD1 (5 bases). In germline, CDR1 is MNHNY, CDR2 SVGAGI (reference sequence). The V end lost 2 bases, the J end lost 5 bases, and 9 bases lay between the germline ends. The CDR3 consists of 13 residues. The CDR3 region is CASSYERGYGYTF. As DNA, the CDR3 is TGTGCCAGCAGTTACGAAAGGGGATATGGCTACACCTTC.

The chain is built from TRBV6-2 or TRBV6-3 and TRBJ1-5; TRBD1 matches at 8 bases. This CDR3 region has 14 residues. The germline CDR1 and CDR2 sequences are MNHEY and SVGEGT. Germline trimming cut 2 bases from V and 7 bases from J; bases unmatched to any gene: 4. The CDR3 region is CASSYGAGGQPQHF. CDR3 nucleotides: TGTGCCAGCAGTTACGGAGCAGGGGGCCAGCCCCAGCATTTT.

The chain recombines TRBV28 with TRBJ2-1; 12 bases match TRBD2. Germline CDR1 MDHEN, CDR2 SYDVKM. CDR3 size: 16 residues. J lost 3 bases, V lost 3 bases, and 3 bases had no gene match. Here the CDR3 DNA reads TGTGCCAGCAGTTTGACTAGCGGGGGCTACTACAATGAGCAGTTCTTC. This gives the protein CASSLTSGGYYNEQFF.

The chain links TRBV25-1 to TRBJ2-5, with D possibly matching TRBD2 (5 bases). The CDR3 is made up of 13 amino acids. Germline V lookup: CDR1 MGHDK, CDR2 SYGVNS. The ends were cut back, 6 bases at V and 3 bases at J, with 11 bases in the middle. The CDR3 region has the DNA TGTGCCAGCAGGTCGTCCGGGGAAGAGACCCAGTACTTC. This gives the protein CASRSSGEETQYF.

The V gene is TRBV28, the J gene TRBJ1-5, with D perhaps TRBD1 (6 bases). The CDR3 length is 17 residues. The V end was cut by 8 bases, the J end by 0 bases, with 20 bases between. CDR1 and CDR2 from the germline V gene are MDHEN and SYDVKM. CDR3 nucleotide sequence: TGTGCCAGCCAACAGGGCCGAGCCCGTTATAGCAATCAGCCCCAGCATTTT. Protein: CASQQGRARYSNQPQHF.

The chain uses TRBV7-9 and TRBJ1-1; D unclear. The V and J ends lost 0 bases and 6 bases respectively, with 5 bases between them. In germline, CDR1 is SEHNR, CDR2 FQNEAQ (reference sequence). The CDR3 loop spans 12 amino acids. CDR3 sequence reads: CASSLATSEAFF. The CDR3 region has the DNA TGTGCCAGCAGCTTAGCTACTTCTGAAGCTTTCTTT.

The rearrangement links TRBV7-9 to TRBJ1-1; 7 nucleotides line up with TRBD1. This CDR3 spans 14 amino acids. V shed 5 bases, J shed 3 bases, and the junction held 6 bases outside the gene matches. The germline CDR1 and CDR2 sequences are SEHNR and FQNEAQ (reference sequence). The CDR3 DNA sequence: TGTGCCAGCAGCCTACAGGGGTGGGACACTGAAGCTTTCTTT. Translation: CASSLQGWDTEAFF.

This chain uses TRBV6-5 with TRBJ1-2; possibly TRBD1 for D (6 bases). The germline gives CDR1 MNHEY, CDR2 SVGAGI. With 8 bases removed from V and 3 bases from J, the gap between germline ends came to 10 bases. The CDR3 covers 12 residues. CDR3 in amino acids: CASGPGDYGYTF. The CDR3 coding sequence is TGTGCCAGCGGTCCAGGGGACTATGGCTACACCTTC.

The rearrangement uses TRBV24-1 and TRBJ2-7; D remains ambiguous. The CDR3 loop spans 13 amino acids. The germline V gene encodes CDR1 KGHDR and CDR2 SFDVKD. V lost 2 bases and J lost 1, with 5 bases in between. The DNA for the CDR3 is TGTGCCACCAGTGATTCGGAATCCTACGAGCAGTACTTC. Translation gives CATSDSESYEQYF.

This chain uses TRBV5-5 with TRBJ1-2; TRBD1 aligns across 9 bases. The CDR3 contains 15 residues. The junction had 3 bases not matched to a gene; V was cut back by 1 base and J by 2 bases. Looked up from germline, CDR1 is SGHKS and CDR2 is YYEKEE (reference sequence). In nucleotides, the CDR3 is TGTGCCAGCAGCTTGCTGGGACAGGGCAACTATGGCTACACCTTC. Its translation is CASSLLGQGNYGYTF.

The gene calls are TRBV11-2 and TRBJ2-5, with D possibly being TRBD1 (6 bases). V was cut by 5 bases and J by 5 bases, with 12 bases left in between. This CDR3 has 13 residues. Germline CDR1 and CDR2: SGHAT and FQNNGV. This CDR3 reads CASSEQGGETQYF. The CDR3 DNA reads TGTGCCAGCAGCGAACAGGGCGGGGAGACCCAGTACTTC.

This CDR3 reads CASIPSGRGPGNEQFF. In DNA form, the CDR3 reads TGTGCCAGTATCCCCTCGGGCAGGGGGCCAGGGAATGAGCAGTTCTTC. This chain joins TRBV19 and TRBJ2-1; 8 bases are a match to TRBD1. CDR3 length equals 16 residues. J was trimmed by 7 bases and V by 7 bases; bases with no gene match: 15. Germline values: CDR1 LNHDA, CDR2 SQIVND (reference sequence).

This chain links TRBV6-5 with TRBJ1-3; maybe TRBD1 (5 bases). The germline CDR1 and CDR2 sequences are MNHEY and SVGAGI. Between the trimmed V and J ends, which lost 11 bases and 4 bases, there was a span of 15 bases. CDR3 length: 13 amino acids. CDR3: CAAGRVFGNTIYF. The CDR3 DNA reads TGTGCCGCGGGCAGGGTGTTCGGAAACACCATATATTTT.

The rearrangement joins TRBV6-5 to TRBJ2-7, with TRBD1 identical over 9 bases. The germline V gene has CDR1 MNHEY and CDR2 SVGAGI. Trimming removed 6 bases from V and 3 bases from J; junction bases left unmatched: 6. CDR3 length equals 14 residues. CDR3 nucleotide sequence: TGTGCCAGCAGCTCCGGGACAGGGTTCTACGAGCAGTACTTC. This translates into CASSSGTGFYEQYF.

The rearrangement uses TRBV27 and TRBJ1-1, with D perhaps TRBD1 (5 bases). V dropped 0 bases and J dropped 2 bases, with 10 bases sitting between them. The CDR3 contains 15 residues. Germline loops: CDR1 MNHEY, CDR2 SMNVEV (reference sequence). Here the CDR3 DNA reads TGTGCCAGCAGTTTATCGGTGACAGTTAACACTGAAGCTTTCTTT. Protein: CASSLSVTVNTEAFF.

The rearrangement links TRBV4-1 to TRBJ1-4; D uncertain. CDR1 is MGHRA, CDR2 YSYEKL, per germline. Trimming stripped 1 base from V and 5 bases from J, with 11 bases between. The CDR3 totals 15 residues. The CDR3 DNA follows: TGCGCCAGCAGCCAAGTGGTCCCCTCCAATGAAAAACTGTTTTTT. Encoded protein: CASSQVVPSNEKLFF.

The V and J genes are TRBV6-5 and TRBJ1-1; D is undetermined. Trimming cost V 6 bases and J 1 base, with 12 bases left between them. Looked up from germline, CDR1 is MNHEY and CDR2 is SVGAGI. CDR3 length: 14 amino acids. The CDR3 loop is CASRTRTSNTEAFF. CDR3 sequence (DNA): TGTGCCAGCAGGACCCGGACTTCGAACACTGAAGCTTTCTTT.

This clone showed up just once. The chain combines TRBV29-1 with TRBJ1-2, with 7 bases fitting TRBD1. The CDR3 totals 14 residues. CDR1 and CDR2 from the germline V gene are SQVTM and ANQGSEA. The trim removed 3 bases at V and 4 bases at J, leaving 8 bases unmatched. This CDR3 reads CSVDWEGAVYGYTF. CDR3 coding DNA: TGCAGCGTTGATTGGGAGGGGGCAGTCTATGGCTACACCTTC.

The rearrangement uses TRBV18 and TRBJ2-2; D remains unclear. Germline V lookup: CDR1 KGHSH, CDR2 LQKENI. The CDR3 runs 15 residues. The germline V and J ends were trimmed by 3 bases and 5 bases, with 13 bases remaining between them. CDR3 loop: CASSPALLGTGELFF. CDR3 sequence (DNA): TGTGCCAGCTCACCTGCGCTTTTGGGAACCGGGGAGCTGTTTTTT.

The chain combines TRBV5-5 with TRBJ2-4, with 10 bases aligning to TRBD1. Germline lookup yields CDR1 SGHKS and CDR2 YYEKEE (reference sequence). The CDR3 consists of 17 residues. The V gene end was trimmed by 4 bases and the J gene end by 5 bases; junction bases not matched to a gene: 12. The DNA for the CDR3 is TGTGCCAGCAGCGGCTTGACAGGGGGCTTGGGACAAAACATTCAGTACTTC. This codes for CASSGLTGGLGQNIQYF.